This TCR beta chain was observed in a study of beta chain features in type 1 diabetes. V was trimmed by 2 bases and J by 8 bases, leaving 15 bases between them. Germline V CDR1 and CDR2: SNHLY, FYNNEI. The CDR3 sequence is 14 residues long. Of the isolated RNA, all was reverse transcribed, and so the sequenced material was expressed TCRB transcripts. The data were produced by immunoSEQ multiplex PCR, yet TCRdb's version contains in-frame clones alone and is incomplete. The repertoire holds 250,000 to 300,000 clones, with approximately 8% as singletons. This clone has just a few counts. This sequence joins TRBV2 and TRBJ1-2; D is uncertain. Sample: central memory CD4+ T cells from blood. The TCR originated in a woman aged 18 to 35 in good health. CDR3 in DNA: TGTGCCAGCAGTGAAATATTTTCGGGTTACGGCTACACCTTC. Translation gives CASSEIFSGYGYTF.